This TCR beta chain comes out of a study of T cells in Graves' hyperthyroidism and ophthalmopathy. There are many counts of this clonotype. What it recognizes is unknown. No ophthalmopathy progression within 18 months constituted stable Graves' hyperthyroidism. Amplified TCR beta CDR3 regions came from RNA transcripts. First-round RT-PCR of the TCR CDR3 relied on the HTBI primer set. TCRdb analysed the multiplex PCR reads with MiXCR anew, one entry per CDR3 protein. This sample has approximately 530,000 distinct CDR3 sequences; roughly a sixth occur once, and the top ten carry 15% to 20%. Study-level results: From stable hyperthyroidism, ophthalmopathy was set apart by a 13 V-J model.

The receptor's source is a woman under 30 with Graves' hyperthyroidism. Sample: blood.

Here the CDR3 DNA reads TGTGCCAGTCGGACTAGCGGGGGGGCTGGGGACAATGAGCAGTTCTTC. It yields the protein CASRTSGGAGDNEQFF. This chain connects TRBV6-2 or TRBV6-3 to TRBJ2-1; 15 nucleotides match TRBD2. In germline, CDR1 is MNHEY, CDR2 SVGEGT. V lost 9 bases and J lost 5; bases outside the gene matches: 8. There are 16 residues in the CDR3.